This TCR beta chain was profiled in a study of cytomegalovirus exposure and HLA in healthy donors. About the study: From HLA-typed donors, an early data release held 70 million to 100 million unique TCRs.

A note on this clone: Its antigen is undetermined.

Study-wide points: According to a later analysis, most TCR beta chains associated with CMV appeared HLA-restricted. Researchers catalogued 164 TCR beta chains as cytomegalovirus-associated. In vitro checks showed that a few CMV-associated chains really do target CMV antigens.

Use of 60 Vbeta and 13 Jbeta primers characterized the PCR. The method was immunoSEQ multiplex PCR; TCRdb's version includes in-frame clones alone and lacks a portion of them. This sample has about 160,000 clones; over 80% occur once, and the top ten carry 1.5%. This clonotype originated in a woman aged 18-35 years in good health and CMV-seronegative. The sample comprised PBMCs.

This chain's CDR3 is CASSGEYEQYF. As DNA, the CDR3 is TGTGCCAGCAGTGGAGAATACGAGCAGTACTTC. The chain joins TRBV2 to TRBJ2-7; D gene uncertain. Trimming stripped 4 bases from V and 4 bases from J, with 5 bases between. Germline CDR1 SNHLY, CDR2 FYNNEI. This CDR3 comprises 11 residues.